This T cell receptor beta chain originates from a study of blood T cell repertoires in COVID-19. Study-wide context: Sources were T cells, B-cell-depleted T cells, or PBMCs; the material itself was cDNA or gDNA.

The germline V gene has CDR1 LGHDT and CDR2 YNNKEL (reference sequence). The CDR3 runs to 13 residues. V shed 4 bases and J 7 bases; nucleotides not matched to a gene: 3. The method was immunoSEQ multiplex PCR; TCRdb's version includes in-frame clones alone and lacks a portion of them. The top ten hold over 1.5% of the sample, which has fewer than 250,000 clones, approximately 80% seen once. This sequence was found in a woman aged 80 or over with acute or convalescent COVID-19. The sequenced sample was peripheral blood. The chain combines TRBV3-1 (or the pseudogene TRBV3-2) with TRBJ1-4; 7 nucleotides match TRBD1. CDR3 bases: TGTGCCAGCAGCCGCAGGGGGAGTGAAAAACTGTTTTTT. It encodes CASSRRGSEKLFF.